This T cell receptor beta chain was documented in a study of identifying expanded T cells in peripheral blood. The study's findings and limits: Variance in clone template counts between approximately two-week samples significantly increased with total template count across all healthy donors. Over approximately two and four weeks, about 16 and 19 clones changed, versus 1.2 between replicates.

Profiled with immunoSEQ multiplex PCR; TCRdb holds only in-frame clones, not every one. The sample consists of roughly 86,000 clones, around 83% of them appearing once. For this clone: Its antigen is currently unknown.

Germline V gives CDR1 SGHTA, CDR2 FQGNSA. V shed 0 bases and J shed 10 bases, with 9 bases lying between them. This CDR3 is 13 amino acids long. Collection occurred without any documented infections or immune events in donors. The sequencing sample was made of blood. The chain is built from TRBV7-2 and TRBJ1-4; D ambiguous. The clonotype originates from a person aged 18 to 75 in good health. The CDR3: CASSLASMGKLFF. CDR3 DNA: TGTGCCAGCAGCTTAGCCTCTATGGGAAAACTGTTTTTT.